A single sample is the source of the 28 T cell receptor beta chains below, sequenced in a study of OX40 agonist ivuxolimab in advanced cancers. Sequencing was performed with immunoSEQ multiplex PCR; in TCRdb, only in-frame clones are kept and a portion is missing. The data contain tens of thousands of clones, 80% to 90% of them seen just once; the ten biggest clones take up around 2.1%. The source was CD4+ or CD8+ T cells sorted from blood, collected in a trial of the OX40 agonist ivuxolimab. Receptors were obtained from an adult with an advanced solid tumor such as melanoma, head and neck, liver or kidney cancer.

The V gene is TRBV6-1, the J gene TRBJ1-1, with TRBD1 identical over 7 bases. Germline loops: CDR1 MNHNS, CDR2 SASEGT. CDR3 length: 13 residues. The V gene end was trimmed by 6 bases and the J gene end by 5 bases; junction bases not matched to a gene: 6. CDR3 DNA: TGTGCCAGCAGAAGCGGACAGGTTACTGAAGCTTTCTTT. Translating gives CASRSGQVTEAFF.

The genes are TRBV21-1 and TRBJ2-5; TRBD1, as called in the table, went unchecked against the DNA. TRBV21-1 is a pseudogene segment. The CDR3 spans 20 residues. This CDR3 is CASSKGQGYPPDRGEETQYF. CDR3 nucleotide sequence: TGTGCCAGCAGCAAAGGTCAAGGCTACCCTCCGGACAGGGGGGAAGAGACCCAGTACTTC.

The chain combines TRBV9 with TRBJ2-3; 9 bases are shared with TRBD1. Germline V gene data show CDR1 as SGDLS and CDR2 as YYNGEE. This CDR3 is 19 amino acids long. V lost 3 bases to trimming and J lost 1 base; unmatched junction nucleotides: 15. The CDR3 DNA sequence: TGTGCCAGCAGCGCATCAAGACAGGGGGATTACAAAGGCACAGATACGCAGTATTTT. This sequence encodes CASSASRQGDYKGTDTQYF.

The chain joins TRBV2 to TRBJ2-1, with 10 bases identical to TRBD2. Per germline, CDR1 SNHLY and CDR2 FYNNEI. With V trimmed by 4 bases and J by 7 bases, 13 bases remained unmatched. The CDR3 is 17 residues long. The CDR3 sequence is CASSGALSSGGANEQFF. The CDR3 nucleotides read TGTGCCAGCAGTGGCGCCCTTTCTAGCGGGGGTGCGAATGAGCAGTTCTTC.

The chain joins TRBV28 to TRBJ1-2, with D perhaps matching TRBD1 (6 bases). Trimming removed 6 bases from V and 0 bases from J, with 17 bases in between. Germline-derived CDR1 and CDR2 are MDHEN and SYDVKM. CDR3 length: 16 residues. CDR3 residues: CASSPGGPAPNYGYTF. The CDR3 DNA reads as TGTGCCAGCAGCCCTGGGGGGCCCGCTCCTAACTATGGCTACACCTTC.

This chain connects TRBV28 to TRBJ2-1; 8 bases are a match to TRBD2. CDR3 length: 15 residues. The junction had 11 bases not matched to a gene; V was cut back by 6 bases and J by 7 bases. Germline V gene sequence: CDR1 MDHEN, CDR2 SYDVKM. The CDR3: CASRPGTRAGNEQFF. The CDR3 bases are TGTGCCAGCAGACCCGGGACTAGGGCGGGGAATGAGCAGTTCTTC.

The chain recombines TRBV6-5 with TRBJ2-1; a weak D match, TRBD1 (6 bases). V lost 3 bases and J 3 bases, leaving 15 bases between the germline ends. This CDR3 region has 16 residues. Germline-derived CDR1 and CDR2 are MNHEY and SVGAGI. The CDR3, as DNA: TGTGCCAGCAGTTATATGGGGACATTAAGCTACAATGAGCAGTTCTTC. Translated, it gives CASSYMGTLSYNEQFF.

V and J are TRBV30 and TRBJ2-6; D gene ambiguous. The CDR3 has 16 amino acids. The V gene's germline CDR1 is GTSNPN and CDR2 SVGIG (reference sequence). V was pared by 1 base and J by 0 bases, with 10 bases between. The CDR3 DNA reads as TGTGCCTGGAGTGGTGGAGAACCCTCTGGGGCCAACGTCCTGACTTTC. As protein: CAWSGGEPSGANVLTF.

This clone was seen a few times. The CDR3 sequence: CASSERISGGNYNEQFF. CDR3 bases: TGTGCCAGCAGTGAAAGGATTAGCGGGGGGAATTACAATGAGCAGTTCTTC. The chain links TRBV6-1 to TRBJ2-1; 10 bases are shared with TRBD2. CDR1 and CDR2 (germline): MNHNS, SASEGT. V lost 2 bases, J lost 4 bases, and 8 bases stayed unmatched. CDR3 size: 17 residues.

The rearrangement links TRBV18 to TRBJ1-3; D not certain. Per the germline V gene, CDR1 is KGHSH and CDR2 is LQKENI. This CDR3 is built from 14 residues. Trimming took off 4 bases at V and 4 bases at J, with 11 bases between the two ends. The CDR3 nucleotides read TGTGCCAGCTCACAGGGTCCATCCGGAAACACCATATATTTT. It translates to CASSQGPSGNTIYF.

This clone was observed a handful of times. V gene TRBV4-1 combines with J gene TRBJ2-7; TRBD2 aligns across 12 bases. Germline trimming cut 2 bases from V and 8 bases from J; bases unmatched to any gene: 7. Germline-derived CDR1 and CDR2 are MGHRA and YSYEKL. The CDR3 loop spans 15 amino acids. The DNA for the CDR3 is TGCGCCAGCAGCCAATGGGGACTAGCGGGCGGTAAGCAGTACTTC. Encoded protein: CASSQWGLAGGKQYF.

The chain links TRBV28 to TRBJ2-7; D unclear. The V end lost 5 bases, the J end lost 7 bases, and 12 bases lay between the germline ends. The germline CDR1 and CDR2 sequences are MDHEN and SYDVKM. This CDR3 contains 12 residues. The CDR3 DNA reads TGTGCCAGCAGTCTACAGCGTATGGAGCAGTACTTC. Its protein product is CASSLQRMEQYF. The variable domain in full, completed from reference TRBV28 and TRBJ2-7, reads DVKVTQSSRYLVKRTGEKVFLECVQDMDHENMFWYRQDPGLGLRLIYFSYDVKMKEKGDIPEGYSVSREKKERFSLILESASTNQTSMYLCASSLQRMEQYFGPGTRLTVT.

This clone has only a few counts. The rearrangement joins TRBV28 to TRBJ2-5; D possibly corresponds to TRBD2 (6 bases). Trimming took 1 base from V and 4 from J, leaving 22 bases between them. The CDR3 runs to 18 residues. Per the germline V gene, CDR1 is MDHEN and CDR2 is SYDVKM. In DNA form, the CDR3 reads TGTGCCAGCAGTTTATTCGACCTTAGCGGCCCGGTATCAGAGACCCAGTACTTC. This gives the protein CASSLFDLSGPVSETQYF. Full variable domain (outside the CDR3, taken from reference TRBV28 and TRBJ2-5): DVKVTQSSRYLVKRTGEKVFLECVQDMDHENMFWYRQDPGLGLRLIYFSYDVKMKEKGDIPEGYSVSREKKERFSLILESASTNQTSMYLCASSLFDLSGPVSETQYFGPGTRLLVL.

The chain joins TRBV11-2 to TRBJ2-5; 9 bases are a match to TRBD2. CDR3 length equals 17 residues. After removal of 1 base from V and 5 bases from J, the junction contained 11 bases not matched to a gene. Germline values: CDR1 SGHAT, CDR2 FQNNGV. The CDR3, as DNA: TGTGCCAGCAGCTTAGGCGCGCGGGGGGGCAACCGGGAGACCCAGTACTTC. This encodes CASSLGARGGNRETQYF.

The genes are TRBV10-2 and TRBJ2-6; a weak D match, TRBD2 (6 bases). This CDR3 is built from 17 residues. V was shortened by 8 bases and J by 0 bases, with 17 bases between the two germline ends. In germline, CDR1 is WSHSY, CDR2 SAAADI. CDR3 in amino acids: CASRGGEGLSGANVLTF. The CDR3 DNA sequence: TGCGCCAGCCGTGGCGGGGAAGGGCTCTCTGGGGCCAACGTCCTGACTTTC.

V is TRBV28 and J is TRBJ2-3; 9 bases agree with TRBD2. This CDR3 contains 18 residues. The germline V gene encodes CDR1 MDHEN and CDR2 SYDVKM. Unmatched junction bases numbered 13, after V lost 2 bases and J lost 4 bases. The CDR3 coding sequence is TGTGCCAGCAGTTTAAATATGGGACTAGCCTCGCGCTCAGATACGCAGTATTTT. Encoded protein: CASSLNMGLASRSDTQYF.

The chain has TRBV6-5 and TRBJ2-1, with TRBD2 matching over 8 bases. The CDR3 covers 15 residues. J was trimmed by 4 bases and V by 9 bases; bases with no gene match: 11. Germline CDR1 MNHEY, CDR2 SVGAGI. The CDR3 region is CASWKAGAIYNEQFF. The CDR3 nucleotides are TGTGCCAGTTGGAAAGCGGGGGCCATATACAATGAGCAGTTCTTC.

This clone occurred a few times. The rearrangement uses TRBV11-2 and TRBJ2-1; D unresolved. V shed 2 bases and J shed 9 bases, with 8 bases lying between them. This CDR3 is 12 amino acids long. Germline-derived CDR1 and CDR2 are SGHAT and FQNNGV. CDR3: CASSLWAVEQFF. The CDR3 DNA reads TGTGCCAGCAGCTTATGGGCAGTTGAGCAGTTCTTC.

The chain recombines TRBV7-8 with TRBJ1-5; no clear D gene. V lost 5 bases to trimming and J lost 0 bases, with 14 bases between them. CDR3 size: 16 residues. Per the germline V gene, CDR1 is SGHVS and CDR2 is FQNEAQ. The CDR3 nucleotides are TGTGCCAGCAGCGGAATGAAAAGTTATAGCAATCAGCCCCAGCATTTT. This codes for CASSGMKSYSNQPQHF.

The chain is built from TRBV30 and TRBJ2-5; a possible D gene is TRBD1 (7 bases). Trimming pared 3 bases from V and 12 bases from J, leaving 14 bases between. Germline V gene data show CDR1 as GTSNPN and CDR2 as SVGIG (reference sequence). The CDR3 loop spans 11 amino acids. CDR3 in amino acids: CAWRDREAEYF. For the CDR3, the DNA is TGTGCCTGGAGAGACAGGGAGGCCGAGTACTTC.

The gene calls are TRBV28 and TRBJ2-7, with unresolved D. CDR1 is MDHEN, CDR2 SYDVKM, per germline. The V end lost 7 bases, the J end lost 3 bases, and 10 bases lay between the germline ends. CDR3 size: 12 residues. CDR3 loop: CASKSRNYEQYF. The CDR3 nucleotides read TGTGCCAGCAAGTCCCGGAACTACGAGCAGTACTTC.

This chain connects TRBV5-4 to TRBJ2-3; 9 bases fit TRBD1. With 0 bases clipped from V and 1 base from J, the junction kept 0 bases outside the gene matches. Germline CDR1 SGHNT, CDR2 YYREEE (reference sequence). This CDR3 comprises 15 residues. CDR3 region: CASSLGDRGTDTQYF. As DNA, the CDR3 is TGTGCCAGCAGCTTGGGGGACAGGGGCACAGATACGCAGTATTTT.

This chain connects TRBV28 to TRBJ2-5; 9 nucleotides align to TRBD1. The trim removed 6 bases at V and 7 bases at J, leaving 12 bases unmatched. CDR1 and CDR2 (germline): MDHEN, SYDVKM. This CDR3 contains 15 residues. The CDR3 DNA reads TGTGCCAGCAGCTTGGGGGACAGGGCCTTGGGGACCCAGTACTTC. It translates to CASSLGDRALGTQYF. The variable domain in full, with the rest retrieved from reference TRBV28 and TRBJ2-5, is DVKVTQSSRYLVKRTGEKVFLECVQDMDHENMFWYRQDPGLGLRLIYFSYDVKMKEKGDIPEGYSVSREKKERFSLILESASTNQTSMYLCASSLGDRALGTQYFGPGTRLLVL.

Here the CDR3 DNA reads TGTGCCAGCAGCGCCTCCGGGACAGGGTTGCACATTCAGTACTTC. It is translated as CASSASGTGLHIQYF. The genes are TRBV7-2 and TRBJ2-4, with 9 bases matching TRBD1. This CDR3 has 15 residues. The germline gives CDR1 SGHTA, CDR2 FQGNSA. Trimming at V came to 5 bases and at J to 8 bases, leaving 10 bases not matched to a gene.

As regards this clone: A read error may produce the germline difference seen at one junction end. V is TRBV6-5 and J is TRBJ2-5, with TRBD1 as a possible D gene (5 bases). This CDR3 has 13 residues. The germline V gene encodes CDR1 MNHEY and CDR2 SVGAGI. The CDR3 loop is CASSWGLQGTQYF. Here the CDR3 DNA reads TGTGCCAGCAGTTGGGGCCTCCAAGGGACCCAGTACTTC.

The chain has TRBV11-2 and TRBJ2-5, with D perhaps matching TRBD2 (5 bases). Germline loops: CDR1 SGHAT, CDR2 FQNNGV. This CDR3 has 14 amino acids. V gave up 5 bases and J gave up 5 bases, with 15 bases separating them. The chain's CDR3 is CASSQLRVRETQYF. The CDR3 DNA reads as TGTGCCAGCAGCCAACTGAGGGTTAGGGAGACCCAGTACTTC.

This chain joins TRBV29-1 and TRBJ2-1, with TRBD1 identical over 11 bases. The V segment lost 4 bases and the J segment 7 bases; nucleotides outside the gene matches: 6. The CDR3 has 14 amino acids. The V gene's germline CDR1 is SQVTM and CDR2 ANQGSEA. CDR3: CSVARGQGGNEQFF. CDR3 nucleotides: TGCAGCGTTGCTAGGGGACAGGGGGGGAATGAGCAGTTCTTC.

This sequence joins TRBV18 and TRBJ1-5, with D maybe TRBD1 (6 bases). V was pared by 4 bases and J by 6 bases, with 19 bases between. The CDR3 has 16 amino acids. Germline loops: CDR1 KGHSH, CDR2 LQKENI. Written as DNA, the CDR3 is TGTGCCAGCTCACACAGGGCCACCGGGTTTATTCAGCCCCAGCATTTT. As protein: CASSHRATGFIQPQHF.